This TCR beta chain was sequenced during a study of blood T cell repertoires in COVID-19. Overall study: COVID-19 samples collected from the United States, Italy and Spain covered acute and convalescent phases. PBMCs, B-cell-depleted T cells, or T cells were the source of the cDNA or gDNA that made up the material.

This CDR3 comprises 17 residues. V shed 4 bases, J shed 0 bases, and the junction held 4 bases outside the gene matches. Germline V gene lookup returns CDR1 LGHDT and CDR2 YNNKEL (reference sequence). Per the original data handling: Estimated nucleated cell counts came from reference gene primer amplification. Assay: immunoSEQ multiplex PCR; the TCRdb copy retains only in-frame clones and omits some. V and J calls plus clone size are reproduced from that table; the DNA served to infer D and trimming. The sample lists about 110,000 clones, roughly two thirds occurring once. This clone occurred once. The receptor's source is a human donor with acute or convalescent COVID-19. The donor label of this sample is uncertain. Sequences were obtained from peripheral blood. The chain recombines TRBV3-1 (or the pseudogene TRBV3-2) with TRBJ2-2, with 11 positions matching TRBD2. CDR3: CASSLPGLAANTGELFF. In DNA, the CDR3 is TGTGCCAGCAGCCTCCCGGGACTAGCGGCGAACACCGGGGAGCTGTTTTTT.